Sequencing of this T cell receptor beta chain was carried out in a study of blood T cell repertoires in COVID-19. Overall study context: From the United States, Italy and Spain came samples of acute and convalescent COVID-19. PBMCs, B-cell-depleted T cells, or T cells provided the cDNA or gDNA that made up the material.

The V gene's germline CDR1 is LNHDA and CDR2 SQIVND (reference sequence). V lost 8 bases, J lost 6 bases, and 8 bases stayed unmatched. CDR3 size: 14 residues. Generated by immunoSEQ multiplex PCR, the TCRdb table keeps only in-frame clones and is missing some. The sample has some 160,000 clones; just under 90% are singletons. The J gene is TRBJ2-2, the V gene TRBV19, with 8 nucleotides matching TRBD1. The receptor was derived from a woman between 65 and 79 years old with COVID-19, enrolled during active disease. The sequenced material came from peripheral blood. CDR3 region: CASSKGQAAGELFF. The CDR3 DNA is TGTGCCAGTTCAAAGGGACAGGCGGCCGGGGAGCTGTTTTTT.